This T cell receptor (beta chain) was sequenced in a study of cytomegalovirus exposure and HLA in healthy donors. The PCR used 60 Vbeta and 13 Jbeta primers. Sequencing used immunoSEQ multiplex PCR; TCRdb keeps in-frame clones, though not all of them. The data hold some 100,000 clones, with 60% to 80% observed a single time. Likely unrecorded immune exposures existed in these nominally healthy donors. CDR3 length: 16 amino acids. Germline CDR1 and CDR2: SGHVS and FNYEAQ. V lost 1 base, J lost 2 bases, and 8 bases stayed unmatched. Input material: PBMCs. This chain connects TRBV7-6 to TRBJ2-7, with 7 nucleotides matching TRBD2. The TCR sequence derives from a middle-aged man in good health and CMV-seropositive. This CDR3 is CASSLGGGSGTYEQYF. CDR3 in DNA: TGTGCCAGCAGCTTAGGGGGGGGAAGCGGAACCTACGAGCAGTACTTC. Filled out from reference TRBV7-6 and TRBJ2-7, the complete variable domain reads GAGVSQSPRYKVTKRGQDVALRCDPISGHVSLYWYRQALGQGPEFLTYFNYEAQQDKSGLPNDRFSAERPEGSISTLTIQRTEQRDSAMYRCASSLGGGSGTYEQYFGPGTRLTVT.